A single sample is the source of the 27 T cell receptor beta chains below, sequenced in a study of cytomegalovirus exposure and HLA in healthy donors (dated by TCRdb to the late 2010s). The library was prepared using the immunoSEQ multiplex PCR assay. For the multiplex PCR, a mixture combining 60 forward primers for TCR Vbeta segments and 13 reverse primers for TCR Jbeta segments was used. Sourced from immuneACCESS, this table was stored by TCRdb with only in-frame sequences that have V and J called. A share of the clones is absent; for the studies checked, an unresolved V gene accounts for under half, and the remainder has no known explanation. Across this sample there are about 130,000 clones, with roughly 79% seen only once. The leading ten clones occupy around 2% of the sample. The material sequenced was PBMCs. Every receptor here comes from a woman between 45 and 65 years old in good health and CMV-seronegative.

The chain uses TRBV9 and TRBJ2-7; 9 nucleotides align to TRBD2. Germline CDR1 SGDLS, CDR2 YYNGEE. The CDR3 sequence is 15 residues long. The V and J ends lost 0 bases and 2 bases, in that order; junction bases with no gene match: 3. CDR3 nucleotide sequence: TGTGCCAGCAGCGTAGTGGCTAGCGGGGCCTACGAGCAGTACTTC. Protein sequence: CASSVVASGAYEQYF. The whole variable domain, remainder taken from reference TRBV9 and TRBJ2-7, is DSGVTQTPKHLITATGQRVTLRCSPRSGDLSVYWYQQSLDQGLQFLIQYYNGEERAKGNILERFSAQQFPDLHSELNLSSLELGDSALYFCASSVVASGAYEQYFGPGTRLTVT.

J is TRBJ2-5 and V is TRBV7-8; 8 positions match TRBD2. Trimming at V came to 1 base and at J to 1 base, leaving 5 bases not matched to a gene. CDR3 length equals 16 residues. Germline values: CDR1 SGHVS, CDR2 FQNEAQ. The CDR3 protein is CASSLEVAGGQETQYF. As DNA, the CDR3 is TGTGCCAGCAGCTTAGAGGTGGCGGGGGGCCAAGAGACCCAGTACTTC.

The chain links TRBV10-3 to TRBJ2-3; 11 nucleotides line up with TRBD2. This CDR3 region has 15 residues. Germline CDR1 and CDR2: ENHRY and SYGVKD. With V trimmed by 6 bases and J by 3 bases, 5 bases remained unmatched. CDR3: CAISPLAGATDTQYF. The CDR3 DNA reads TGTGCCATCAGCCCACTAGCGGGAGCAACAGATACGCAGTATTTT.

J is TRBJ2-5 and V is TRBV11-3; tentatively, D is TRBD2 (5 bases). The CDR3 runs 15 residues. Germline V gene sequence: CDR1 SGHNT, CDR2 YENEEA. Trimming removed 3 bases from V and 1 base from J, with 12 bases in between. The CDR3 sequence is CASSFSDYLQETQYF. The CDR3 DNA is TGTGCCAGCAGCTTCAGTGACTACCTCCAAGAGACCCAGTACTTC.

This rearrangement joins TRBV5-1 to TRBJ2-7; 12 bases agree with TRBD1. Germline V gene sequence: CDR1 SGHRS, CDR2 YFSETQ. Losses at the gene ends were 4 bases for V and 4 bases for J; bases not matched to a gene: 6. This CDR3 comprises 15 residues. CDR3 DNA sequence: TGCGCCAGCAGCCAGGGGACAGGGGGCGGGTACGAGCAGTACTTC. Amino acids: CASSQGTGGGYEQYF.

This chain links TRBV18 with TRBJ2-3, with TRBD2 matching 8 bases. The V gene's germline CDR1 is KGHSH and CDR2 LQKENI. V trimming: 1 base; J trimming: 5 bases; junction bases outside the gene matches: 11. The CDR3 loop spans 17 amino acids. CDR3 amino acids: CASSPLGGRMKRDTQYF. CDR3 coding DNA: TGTGCCAGCTCACCACTGGGCGGGAGGATGAAGAGAGATACGCAGTATTTT.

Only a few counts were recorded for this clone. The gene calls are TRBV19 and TRBJ1-1, with TRBD1 identical over 8 bases. Losses at the gene ends were 4 bases for V and 5 bases for J; bases not matched to a gene: 15. The CDR3 has 17 amino acids. Per the germline V gene, CDR1 is LNHDA and CDR2 is SQIVND (reference sequence). CDR3 in amino acids: CASSTRDRGEANTEAFF. CDR3 DNA: TGTGCCAGTAGTACTCGCGACAGGGGTGAAGCTAATACTGAAGCTTTCTTT.

The V call is TRBV28, the J call TRBJ2-2, with TRBD2 matching over 9 bases. Germline lookup yields CDR1 MDHEN and CDR2 SYDVKM. The V gene end was trimmed by 3 bases and the J gene end by 4 bases; junction bases not matched to a gene: 3. The CDR3 totals 15 residues. The CDR3 DNA follows: TGTGCCAGCAGTTTTAGCGGGGGCGTCACCGGGGAGCTGTTTTTT. It specifies CASSFSGGVTGELFF.

This chain links TRBV5-5 with TRBJ1-1, with 9 bases that match TRBD1. The V and J ends lost 1 base and 3 bases, in that order; junction bases with no gene match: 7. Germline assignment: CDR1 SGHKS and CDR2 YYEKEE (reference sequence). The CDR3 contains 16 residues. In DNA form, the CDR3 reads TGTGCCAGCAGCTTGATAACAGGGGGCATGGACACTGAAGCTTTCTTT. Translated, it gives CASSLITGGMDTEAFF.

The V and J genes are TRBV5-6 and TRBJ1-1; 8 bases are a match to TRBD1. CDR1 is SGHDT, CDR2 YYEEEE, per germline. V was pared by 5 bases and J by 5 bases, with 5 bases of the junction left unmatched. This CDR3 contains 13 residues. The CDR3 nucleotides read TGTGCCAGCAGGAGACAGGGGTTGACTGAAGCTTTCTTT. This gives the protein CASRRQGLTEAFF. Supplemented by reference TRBV5-6 and TRBJ1-1, the full variable domain reads DAGVTQSPTHLIKTRGQQVTLRCSPKSGHDTVSWYQQALGQGPQFIFQYYEEEERQRGNFPDRFSGHQFPNYSSELNVNALLLGDSALYLCASRRQGLTEAFFGQGTRLTVV.

This clone was seen once. V and J are TRBV4-1 and TRBJ1-2; 9 nucleotides match TRBD1. Trimming cost V 4 bases and J 1 base; bases outside gene matches: 4. There are 15 residues in the CDR3. Germline values: CDR1 MGHRA, CDR2 YSYEKL. The DNA of the CDR3 is TGCGCCAGCAGCCGAGGACAGGGGAGTAACTATGGCTACACCTTC. Protein: CASSRGQGSNYGYTF.

The genes are TRBV7-9 and TRBJ2-7, with 7 bases fitting TRBD1. Germline values: CDR1 SEHNR, CDR2 FQNEAQ (reference sequence). Trimming removed 6 bases from V and 3 bases from J; junction bases left unmatched: 8. The CDR3 totals 14 residues. The CDR3 region has the DNA TGTGCCAGCAGACCACCGGGACAGCACTACGAGCAGTACTTC. This translates into CASRPPGQHYEQYF.

The chain carries TRBV6-5 and TRBJ1-2, with D possibly TRBD1 on 5 matching bases. From germline, CDR1 is MNHEY and CDR2 SVGAGI. This CDR3 region has 14 residues. Trimming shortened V by 0 bases and J by 4 bases, and 9 bases separated the two germline ends. This CDR3 reads CASSYSSDSYGYTF. The CDR3 DNA sequence: TGTGCCAGCAGTTACTCAAGTGACAGCTATGGCTACACCTTC.

This chain links TRBV27 with TRBJ1-2; D not resolved. This CDR3 is 14 amino acids long. The V gene lost 3 bases and the J gene lost 4 bases, with 12 bases spanning the gap. Germline V gives CDR1 MNHEY, CDR2 SMNVEV (reference sequence). The CDR3 sequence is CASSFSWQVYGYTF. The CDR3 DNA sequence: TGTGCCAGCAGTTTCTCCTGGCAGGTCTATGGCTACACCTTC.

The CDR3 coding sequence is TGTGCCAGTAGCAGGACAGGGGGCGCGAATGAAAAACTGTTTTTT. As protein: CASSRTGGANEKLFF. The chain has TRBV19 and TRBJ1-4; TRBD1 matches 11 bases. The CDR3 spans 15 residues. Germline V CDR1 and CDR2: LNHDA, SQIVND (reference sequence). The ends lost 6 bases at V and 5 bases at J; junction bases unmatched: 5.

The rearrangement uses TRBV29-1 and TRBJ2-1, with D possibly being TRBD1 (6 bases). V was pared by 3 bases and J by 8 bases, with 32 bases between. The germline gives CDR1 SQVTM, CDR2 ANQGSEA. The CDR3 runs 19 residues. CDR3 bases: TGCAGCGTTGATGGATACGCTTTCCCTAACCCTCGATCAGGGGATGAGCAGTTCTTC. Its protein product is CSVDGYAFPNPRSGDEQFF.

Only a few counts were recorded for this clone. This chain links TRBV5-4 with TRBJ1-1; D is possibly TRBD1 (6 bases). The ends were cut back, 7 bases at V and 0 bases at J, with 13 bases in the middle. CDR1 is SGHNT, CDR2 YYREEE, per germline (reference sequence). The CDR3 is 14 amino acids. The CDR3: CASRTQGMNTEAFF. The DNA for the CDR3 is TGTGCCAGCCGCACACAGGGTATGAACACTGAAGCTTTCTTT.

The chain recombines TRBV7-9 with TRBJ1-2; D uncertain. Trimming took off 2 bases at V and 0 bases at J, with 13 bases between the two ends. In germline, CDR1 is SEHNR, CDR2 FQNEAQ (reference sequence). This CDR3 has 16 residues. CDR3 DNA: TGTGCCAGCAGCTTACCAGCGCTAGACCCTAACTATGGCTACACCTTC. It translates to CASSLPALDPNYGYTF.

This chain joins TRBV27 and TRBJ1-2; TRBD1 matches at 7 bases. With V trimmed by 5 bases and J by 6 bases, 9 bases remained unmatched. CDR3 size: 14 residues. Germline values: CDR1 MNHEY, CDR2 SMNVEV (reference sequence). CDR3 sequence reads: CASSPITGANGYTF. In DNA form, the CDR3 reads TGTGCCAGCAGTCCTATTACAGGGGCTAATGGCTACACCTTC.

The chain combines TRBV7-6 with TRBJ1-1; TRBD1 matches at 7 bases. Germline values: CDR1 SGHVS, CDR2 FNYEAQ. The junction had 4 bases not matched to a gene; V was cut back by 5 bases and J by 1 base. The CDR3 loop spans 14 amino acids. The DNA for the CDR3 is TGTGCCAGCAGCCTAGGACAGGCGAACACTGAAGCTTTCTTT. The encoded protein is CASSLGQANTEAFF. Together with reference TRBV7-6 and TRBJ1-1, the CDR3 gives the full variable domain: GAGVSQSPRYKVTKRGQDVALRCDPISGHVSLYWYRQALGQGPEFLTYFNYEAQQDKSGLPNDRFSAERPEGSISTLTIQRTEQRDSAMYRCASSLGQANTEAFFGQGTRLTVV.

The rearrangement links TRBV9 to TRBJ2-7; TRBD1 matches at 7 bases. The CDR3 runs to 18 residues. Germline V lookup: CDR1 SGDLS, CDR2 YYNGEE. Trimming at V came to 0 bases and at J to 2 bases, leaving 14 bases not matched to a gene. The CDR3: CASSVAPEMGDSPYEQYF. Here the CDR3 DNA reads TGTGCCAGCAGCGTAGCTCCCGAGATGGGGGACAGTCCCTACGAGCAGTACTTC.

The chain joins TRBV7-9 to TRBJ2-7; a weak D match, TRBD1 (6 bases). The CDR3 totals 14 residues. Germline lookup yields CDR1 SEHNR and CDR2 FQNEAQ (reference sequence). V shed 3 bases and J shed 4 bases, with 13 bases lying between them. The CDR3 DNA follows: TGTGCCAGCAGCTTTTCAGGGGCAGGTTACGAGCAGTACGTC. Its protein product is CASSFSGAGYEQYV.

The chain couples TRBV14 to TRBJ1-1; TRBD1 might be the D (5 bases). Germline loops: CDR1 SGHDN, CDR2 FVKESK. Trimming cost V 0 bases and J 7 bases, with 12 bases left between them. The CDR3 length is 14 residues. The CDR3 nucleotides are TGTGCCAGCAGCCAAGATAGGGGTGGTGTTGAAGCTTTCTTT. It translates to CASSQDRGGVEAFF.

About this clone itself: Germline is not matched at one junction end, which may reflect a read error. The V gene is TRBV5-6, the J gene TRBJ2-2; D perhaps matches TRBD1 (6 bases). The CDR3 length is 15 residues. Germline loops: CDR1 SGHDT, CDR2 YYEEEE. Here the CDR3 reads CASSLEGRDTGELFF. The DNA for the CDR3 is TGTGCCAGCAGCTTGGAGGGTAGGGACACCGGGGAACTGTTTTTT.

This clone was counted between two and nine times. J is TRBJ1-1 and V is TRBV4-1; D perhaps matches TRBD1 (5 bases). The CDR3 is 14 residues long. Germline V gives CDR1 MGHRA, CDR2 YSYEKL. Trimming pared 4 bases from V and 1 base from J, leaving 10 bases between. CDR3 sequence reads: CASSRGQGNTEAFF. In nucleotides, the CDR3 is TGCGCCAGCAGCCGTGGACAAGGGAACACTGAAGCTTTCTTT.

The V gene is TRBV28, the J gene TRBJ2-2, with 10 bases lining up with TRBD1. CDR1 is MDHEN, CDR2 SYDVKM, per germline. The ends lost 8 bases at V and 3 bases at J; junction bases unmatched: 6. The CDR3 covers 15 residues. DNA of the CDR3: TGTGCCAGCTCAAAGGGACAGGGGTACACCGGGGAGCTGTTTTTT. It is translated as CASSKGQGYTGELFF.

The V gene is TRBV6-6, the J gene TRBJ1-2; D gene uncertain. This CDR3 is built from 15 residues. The germline CDR1 and CDR2 sequences are MNHNY and SVGAGI (reference sequence). V shed 5 bases and J shed 3 bases, with 16 bases lying between them. The CDR3: CASSQHSSSDYGYTF. The CDR3 DNA reads as TGTGCCAGCAGTCAACACAGTTCCAGTGACTATGGCTACACCTTC.